This is a list of T cell receptor beta chains from one sample in a study of regulatory T cells in long-lasting Graves disease. Each CDR3 protein is one row after TCRdb ran MiXCR on the multiplex PCR reads. In the table there are 580,000 or so distinct CDR3 sequences, roughly 15% of which are singletons. This sample was also put to use in a study of T cells in Graves' hyperthyroidism and ophthalmopathy.

Sequenced material: peripheral blood mononuclear cells (PBMCs), taken at new diagnosis, from a patient treated with antithyroid drugs. The receptors were gathered from a young man with Graves disease. CDR3s include the opening cysteine and the closing phenylalanine or tryptophan. A D gene is named only where the DNA matches it firmly. Rows give clone size only sometimes, using once, few, many, or a class for an expanded clone.

TRBV7-3	TRBD1	many	TRBJ2-3	TGTGCCAGCAGCTTACAGGACAGGGCAACGGATACGCAGTATTTT	CASSLQDRATDTQYF
TRBV27	NA	many	TRBJ2-5	TGTGCCAGCAGTTTAAATCGGGGAGGAGAGACCCAGTACTTC	CASSLNRGGETQYF
TRBV14	NA	NA	TRBJ2-7	TGTGCCAGCTGGCCCGTGAACAGGAGATCCTACGAGCAGTACTTC	CASWPVNRRSYEQYF
TRBV9	TRBD1	NA	TRBJ1-1	TGTGCCAGCAGCCGGGACACAGGGGGAACTGAAGCTTTCTTT	CASSRDTGGTEAFF
TRBV7-9	NA	NA	TRBJ2-4	TGTGCCAGCAGCCCGAGGAGCGTCTCACGGAACATTCAGTACTTC	CASSPRSVSRNIQYF
TRBV3-1	NA	NA	TRBJ2-7	TGTGCCAGCAGCCAGGGATTCCCCACCCCCTACGAGCAGTACTTC	CASSQGFPTPYEQYF
TRBV27	NA	few	TRBJ2-7	TGTGCCAGCAGTTCCACATCCGGGACCTACGGTTACGAGCAGTACTTC	CASSSTSGTYGYEQYF
TRBV30	NA	few	TRBJ2-7	TGTGCCTGGAGTGAGGGACGGGAGCAATCCTACGAGCAGTACTTC	CAWSEGREQSYEQYF
TRBV12-5	TRBD1	many	TRBJ2-1	TGTGCTAGTGGCCCTGGGACAGGAGAAAACAATGAGCAGTTCTTC	CASGPGTGENNEQFF
TRBV5-1	NA	many	TRBJ2-5	TGCGCCAGCAGCTTTGGGACGGGAGCCGAGACCCAGTACTTC	CASSFGTGAETQYF
TRBV12-3/TRBV12-4	TRBD1	NA	TRBJ2-6	TGTGCCAGCAGTCCCGGAAGGGGGCGAGGAGGGGCCAACGTCCTGACTTTC	CASSPGRGRGGANVLTF
TRBV3-1	NA	many	TRBJ2-5	TGTGCCAGCAGCCGTGGAAAGACCCAGTACTTC	CASSRGKTQYF
TRBV11-2	NA	many	TRBJ2-1	TGTGCCAGCAGCCAGGGGCGGACCCCTTCAAGAGATGAGCAGTTCTTC	CASSQGRTPSRDEQFF
TRBV29-1	TRBD1	NA	TRBJ1-2	TGCAGCGCTACAGGACAGGGGGCGGACTATGGCTACACCTTC	CSATGQGADYGYTF
TRBV6-2/TRBV6-3	NA	NA	TRBJ1-1	TGTGCCAGCAGGACCTACAGACAGGAGAACACTGAAGCTTTCTTT	CASRTYRQENTEAFF
TRBV29-1	NA	NA	TRBJ2-7	TGCAGCGTTGTATGGACTGAGTCACAGTACGAGCAGTACTTC	CSVVWTESQYEQYF
TRBV6-2/TRBV6-3	TRBD2	NA	TRBJ2-3	TGTGCCAGCGCATGGACTAGCGGGAGCACAGATACGCAGTATTTT	CASAWTSGSTDTQYF
TRBV27	NA	NA	TRBJ2-1	TGTGCCAGCAGTTTGGGGCTCTCCTACGAGCAGTTCTTC	CASSLGLSYEQFF
TRBV2	NA	NA	TRBJ2-7	TGTGCCAGCAGTGAGTTGGGAGTCAGCGAGCAGTACTTC	CASSELGVSEQYF
TRBV5-1	TRBD2	many	TRBJ2-7	TGCGCCAGCAGCTTGGTGACTAGCGGGAGGGCCCTGAACGAGCAGTACTTC	CASSLVTSGRALNEQYF
TRBV3-1	NA	few	TRBJ2-7	TGTGCCAGCAGCCACCCCTCAAGGGCTTCGGGCTACGAGCAGTACTTC	CASSHPSRASGYEQYF
TRBV10-3	TRBD1	NA	TRBJ1-1	TGTGCCATCAGTGACAAGGGACAGGGGGCGATGAACACTGAAGCTTTCTTT	CAISDKGQGAMNTEAFF
TRBV7-9	NA	few	TRBJ2-1	TGTGCCAGCAGCTCGAAACAAGGGCCCCTTGACAATGAGCAGTTCTTC	CASSSKQGPLDNEQFF
TRBV6-2/TRBV6-3	NA	NA	TRBJ2-1	TGTGCCAGCAGTGAAGCCGCAGGGGACAATGAGCAGTTCTTC	CASSEAAGDNEQFF
TRBV30	NA	NA	TRBJ1-2	TGTGCCTGGAGTGAGGGTTTCGGCTACACCTTC	CAWSEGFGYTF
TRBV6-2/TRBV6-3	TRBD1	many	TRBJ2-5	TGTGCCAGCAGTTACTTCGACAGGGGTGCGGAGACCCAGTACTTC	CASSYFDRGAETQYF
TRBV7-8	TRBD1	many	TRBJ2-1	TGTGCCAGCAGCGTCACCGGGACAGGGCAGGATGAGCAGTTCTTC	CASSVTGTGQDEQFF
TRBV6-2/TRBV6-3	NA	NA	TRBJ1-6	TGTGCCAGCAGTGAAAGCTGGGATAATTCACCCCTCCACTTT	CASSESWDNSPLHF
TRBV28	TRBD1	few	TRBJ1-5	TGTGCCAGCAGTTTACGGACAGGGGTCAATCAGCCCCAGCATTTT	CASSLRTGVNQPQHF
TRBV5-5	TRBD1	once	TRBJ1-1	TGTGCCAGCAGCTTAAACAGGGGGCGGACTGAAGCTTTCTTT	CASSLNRGRTEAFF
TRBV4-1	TRBD2	few	TRBJ2-5	TGCGCCAGCAGCCAAGATAGCGGGACACACCAAGAGACCCAGTACTTC	CASSQDSGTHQETQYF
TRBV15	NA	NA	TRBJ1-5	TGTGCCACCTCTCAGGGTGCTAATCAGCCCCAGCATTTT	CATSQGANQPQHF
TRBV20-1	NA	few	TRBJ1-2	TGCAGTGCTCAAGGGACGGACTACTACTATGGCTACACCTTC	CSAQGTDYYYGYTF
TRBV5-1	NA	few	TRBJ2-7	TGCGCCAGCAGCTTGGCCCTTGGGGGCGACGAGCAGTGCTTC	CASSLALGGDEQCF
TRBV7-2	NA	many	TRBJ2-2	TGTGCCAGCAGCTTAATGGCGGCGAGTTTAACCGGGGAGCTGTTTTTT	CASSLMAASLTGELFF
TRBV27	TRBD1	many	TRBJ2-5	TGTGCCAGCAGGACCAACAGGGGTCTGAAGACCCAGTACTTC	CASRTNRGLKTQYF
TRBV27	TRBD2	few	TRBJ2-7	TGTGCCAGCAGTTTCGGGACTAGCGGCTCGAGGGAGCAGTACTTC	CASSFGTSGSREQYF
TRBV19	NA	NA	TRBJ2-6	TGTGCCAGTAGTATAGTAGATTGGACGTGGGTCGGCTCTGGGGCCAACGTCCTGACTTTC	CASSIVDWTWVGSGANVLTF
TRBV29-1	TRBD1	many	TRBJ1-2	TGCAGCGTCACGACAGGGGACGGAGGCTACACCTTC	CSVTTGDGGYTF
TRBV11-2	NA	few	TRBJ2-3	TGTGCCAGCAGCTTAGGTGCTAGTCAGGTCACAGATACGCAGTATTTT	CASSLGASQVTDTQYF
TRBV19	NA	NA	TRBJ2-7	TGTGCCAGTAGTAAGGAACGCGTCTTGGAGCAGTACTTC	CASSKERVLEQYF
TRBV25-1	NA	few	TRBJ2-5	TGTGCCAGCAGTCCCCGGCCTTGGGGGGATGAGACCCAGTACTTC	CASSPRPWGDETQYF
TRBV11-1	TRBD2	few	TRBJ2-3	TGTGCCAGCAGCTTATTTCCTGGGACTAACGGGAGTATCGCGACAGATACGCAGTATTTT	CASSLFPGTNGSIATDTQYF
TRBV12-3/TRBV12-4	TRBD2	NA	TRBJ2-1	TGTGCCAGCAGTTTCCGACTAGCTTCCGGCGGTGAGCAGTTCTTC	CASSFRLASGGEQFF